The 2 T cell receptor beta chains in this list originate from one sample, sequenced in a study of identifying expanded T cells in peripheral blood. The method was immunoSEQ multiplex PCR; TCRdb's version includes in-frame clones alone and lacks a portion of them. The data show about 85,000 clones, roughly 90% seen once. Source material: blood. These receptors all stem from a person aged 18 to 75 in good health.

The rearrangement links TRBV7-2 to TRBJ2-1; TRBD2 matches at 12 bases. In germline, CDR1 is SGHTA, CDR2 FQGNSA. V shed 8 bases and J 4 bases; nucleotides not matched to a gene: 3. The CDR3 covers 14 residues. The DNA of the CDR3 is TGTGCCAGCGCGACTAGCGGGGGTTACAATGAGCAGTTCTTC. It codes for CASATSGGYNEQFF.

There are a few counts of this clone. The genes are TRBV11-2 and TRBJ1-5; TRBD1 matches at 8 bases. Germline CDR1 SGHAT, CDR2 FQNNGV. J gave up 11 bases and V 5 bases, and 5 bases lay outside the gene matches. The CDR3 totals 12 residues. The CDR3 is CASSQTGATQHF. The CDR3 region has the DNA TGTGCCAGCAGCCAGACAGGGGCGACCCAGCATTTT.